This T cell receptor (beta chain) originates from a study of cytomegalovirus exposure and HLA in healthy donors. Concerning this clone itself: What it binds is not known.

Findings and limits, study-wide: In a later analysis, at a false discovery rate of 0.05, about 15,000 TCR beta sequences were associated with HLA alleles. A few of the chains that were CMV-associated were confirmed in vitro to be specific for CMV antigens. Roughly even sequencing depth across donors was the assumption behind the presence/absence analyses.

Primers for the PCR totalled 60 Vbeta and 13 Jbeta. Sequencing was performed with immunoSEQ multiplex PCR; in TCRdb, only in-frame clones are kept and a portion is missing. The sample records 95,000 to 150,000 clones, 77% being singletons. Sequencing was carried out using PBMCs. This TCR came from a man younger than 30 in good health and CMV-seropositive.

CDR3 residues: CASSVGTSWGYNEQFF. The CDR3 nucleotides read TGCGCCAGCAGCGTTGGGACTAGCTGGGGGTACAATGAGCAGTTCTTC. This sequence joins TRBV5-1 and TRBJ2-1; 9 bases line up with TRBD2. The length of the CDR3 is 16 residues. The V and J ends lost 4 bases and 4 bases, in that order; junction bases with no gene match: 9. The germline V gene encodes CDR1 SGHRS and CDR2 YFSETQ.